The T cell receptor beta chain described here comes from a study of blood T cell repertoires in COVID-19. TCRdb's table, derived via immunoSEQ multiplex PCR, lists solely in-frame clones and lacks some. This sample yields under 200,000 clones, of which about 84% are seen a single time; 5.6% belongs to the top ten. The CDR3 is 14 amino acids. The V gene lost 0 bases and the J gene lost 4 bases, with 9 bases spanning the gap. Germline-derived CDR1 and CDR2 are MNHEY and SVGEGT. The chain links TRBV6-2 or TRBV6-3 to TRBJ2-5; no reliable D call. Material: PBMCs or T cells enriched from blood (not recorded which). The sequence was collected from a woman between 40 and 50 years old with acute COVID-19. CDR3 sequence (DNA): TGTGCCAGCAGTTACTCCGGGTTTAGAGAGACCCAGTACTTC. It is translated as CASSYSGFRETQYF.